This TCR beta chain was captured in a study of blood T cell repertoires in COVID-19. Study-wide background: The samples span acute and convalescent COVID-19 from the United States, Italy and Spain.

Individuals aged roughly 18 to 95 years were recruited from fewer than 25 US areas. Each participant's cohort was designated according to participant-reported clinical history. The CDR3 has 15 residues. V lost 0 bases, J lost 0 bases, and 6 bases lay in between. Germline V lookup: CDR1 MNHEY, CDR2 SVGAGI. Original methodology: Reference gene primer amplification gave nucleated cell count estimates. Clones were read by immunoSEQ multiplex PCR, and TCRdb kept only the in-frame ones, dropping some. D and trimming come from the DNA, and the V and J calls and clone size come from that table. The sample lists 150,000 or so clones, more than 65% seen once, with around 6% in the top ten. There are a few counts of this clone.

The chain carries TRBV6-5 and TRBJ2-4; D perhaps matches TRBD2 (5 bases). This TCR came from a woman aged 40 to 50 with acute COVID-19. Sequenced: PBMCs or T cells enriched from blood (not recorded which). CDR3 bases: TGTGCCAGCAGTTACTCAGCGGAAGCCAAAAACATTCAGTACTTC. Its translation: CASSYSAEAKNIQYF.